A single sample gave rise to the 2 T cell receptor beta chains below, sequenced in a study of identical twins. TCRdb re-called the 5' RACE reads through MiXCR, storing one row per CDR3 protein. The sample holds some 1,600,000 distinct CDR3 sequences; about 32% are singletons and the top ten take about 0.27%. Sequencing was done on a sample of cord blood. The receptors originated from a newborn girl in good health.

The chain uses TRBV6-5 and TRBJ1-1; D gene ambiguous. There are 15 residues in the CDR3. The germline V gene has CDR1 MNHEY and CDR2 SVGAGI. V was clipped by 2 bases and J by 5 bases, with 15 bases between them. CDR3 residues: CASSYRGRGWTEAFF. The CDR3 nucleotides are TGTGCCAGCAGTTACCGTGGACGGGGTTGGACTGAAGCTTTCTTT.

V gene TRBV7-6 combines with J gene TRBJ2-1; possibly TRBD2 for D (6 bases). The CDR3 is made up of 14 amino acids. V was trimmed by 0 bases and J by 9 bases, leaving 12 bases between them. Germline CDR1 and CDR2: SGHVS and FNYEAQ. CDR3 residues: CASSLANAGPEQFF. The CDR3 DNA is TGTGCCAGCAGCTTAGCGAATGCGGGGCCTGAGCAGTTCTTC.